Following are 18 T cell receptor beta chains from one sample sequenced in a study of shared clonotypes between healthy human individuals. Only in-frame clones appear in the TCRdb table, and some are missing; sequencing was by immunoSEQ multiplex PCR. This sample has some 1 million clones, with 65% to 80% found just once. Sequenced: memory CD4+ T cells sorted from blood. Stated subset: CD45RA-negative fraction. These receptors all stem from a young man in good health.

In its sample, this clone was seen once. J is TRBJ2-1 and V is TRBV7-2; D uncertain. CDR1 is SGHTA, CDR2 FQGNSA, per germline. Trimming took 4 bases from V and 3 from J, leaving 10 bases between them. This CDR3 is built from 14 residues. The CDR3 nucleotides are TGTGCCAGCAGCTCCCCCCCAAGCTACAATGAGCAGTTCTTC. It translates to CASSSPPSYNEQFF.

To note about this clone: A read error is the likely source, as a far larger clone sits one nucleotide away. The sample carries other DNA sequences with the same CDR3. The V and J genes are TRBV19 and TRBJ1-5; the D is unclear. V lost 2 bases and J 1 base, leaving 3 bases between the germline ends. This CDR3 has 13 amino acids. Per the germline V gene, CDR1 is LNHDA and CDR2 is SQIVND (reference sequence). The CDR3 region is CASSISSNQPQHF. As DNA, the CDR3 is TGTGCCAGTAGTATATCCAGCAATCAGCCCCAGCATTTT.

This clone showed up just a few times. V is TRBV30 and J is TRBJ1-4; D remains unclear. The CDR3 sequence is 12 residues long. Germline-derived CDR1 and CDR2 are GTSNPN and SVGIG (reference sequence). V lost 0 bases to trimming and J lost 8 bases, with 7 bases between them. The CDR3 nucleotides read TGTGCCTGGAGTGTTCTCACCGAAAAACTGTTTTTT. The encoded protein is CAWSVLTEKLFF.

The chain combines TRBV5-1 with TRBJ2-5; 7 bases are a match to TRBD1. The CDR3 has 14 residues. With 2 bases clipped from V and 4 bases from J, the junction kept 5 bases outside the gene matches. Looked up from germline, CDR1 is SGHRS and CDR2 is YFSETQ. CDR3 DNA sequence: TGCGCCAGCAGCTTCTCCAGGGGGATAGAGACCCAGTACTTC. Protein product: CASSFSRGIETQYF. The whole variable domain, remainder taken from reference TRBV5-1 and TRBJ2-5, is KAGVTQTPRYLIKTRGQQVTLSCSPISGHRSVSWYQQTPGQGLQFLFEYFSETQRNKGNFPGRFSGRQFSNSRSEMNVSTLELGDSALYLCASSFSRGIETQYFGPGTRLLVL.

This chain connects TRBV15 to TRBJ2-7; TRBD1 matches 7 bases. Losses at the gene ends were 2 bases for V and 2 bases for J; bases not matched to a gene: 3. The CDR3 is 14 amino acids. Germline lookup yields CDR1 LNHNV and CDR2 YYDKDF (reference sequence). The CDR3 reads CATSRPGQPYEQYF. CDR3 bases: TGTGCCACCAGCAGACCGGGACAGCCCTACGAGCAGTACTTC.

The chain employs TRBV6-1 and TRBJ2-7; TRBD1 aligns across 8 bases. Germline V lookup: CDR1 MNHNS, CDR2 SASEGT. CDR3 length equals 16 residues. J lost 1 base, V lost 3 bases, and 8 bases had no gene match. This chain's CDR3 is CASSEQLGQASYEQYF. CDR3 nucleotide sequence: TGTGCCAGCAGTGAGCAGTTGGGACAGGCTTCCTACGAGCAGTACTTC.

As concerns this clone: The junction departs from germline at one end; a sequencing error may be responsible. The J gene is TRBJ2-7, the V gene TRBV2; tentatively, D is TRBD1 (7 bases). This CDR3 contains 15 residues. Germline assignment: CDR1 SNHLY and CDR2 FYNNEI. As DNA, the CDR3 is TGTGCCATCAGTGAGGCGGGACAGAGCTCCTACGAGCAGTACTTC. Translation: CAISEAGQSSYEQYF.

The chain couples TRBV5-1 to TRBJ1-2; D is ambiguous. There are 18 residues in the CDR3. The ends were cut back, 0 bases at V and 4 bases at J, with 22 bases in the middle. CDR1 SGHRS and CDR2 YFSETQ come from the germline V gene. CDR3 DNA: TGCGCCAGCAGCTTGGCCTTTGCAAGGGAGCCATCAAGCTATGGCTACACCTTC. Amino acids: CASSLAFAREPSSYGYTF. The variable domain in full, with the rest retrieved from reference TRBV5-1 and TRBJ1-2, is KAGVTQTPRYLIKTRGQQVTLSCSPISGHRSVSWYQQTPGQGLQFLFEYFSETQRNKGNFPGRFSGRQFSNSRSEMNVSTLELGDSALYLCASSLAFAREPSSYGYTFGSGTRLTVV.

A note on this clone: The sample has other DNA sequences that encode this CDR3 too. The chain uses TRBV7-2 and TRBJ2-1; TRBD2 aligns across 10 bases. The V gene's germline CDR1 is SGHTA and CDR2 FQGNSA. V was clipped by 11 bases and J by 5 bases; unmatched bases: 6. The CDR3 runs 13 residues. The CDR3 loop is CAGLAGVDNEQFF. CDR3 in DNA: TGTGCCGGCCTAGCGGGAGTCGACAATGAGCAGTTCTTC.

Details on this clone: A read error may account for a junction end that differs from germline. J is TRBJ2-2 and V is TRBV7-7; 7 bases match TRBD1. The germline V gene encodes CDR1 SSHAT and CDR2 FNYEAQ (reference sequence). This CDR3 is 16 amino acids long. CDR3 in amino acids: CASSLEAGGNTGELFF. The CDR3 region has the DNA TGTGCTAGCAGCTTAGAGGCAGGGGGAAACACCGGGGAGCTGTTTTTT.

This clone was detected once. Other DNA sequences within the sample encode an identical CDR3. The chain employs TRBV11-3 and TRBJ2-3; no firm D call. Trimming cost V 1 base and J 0 bases, with 2 bases left between them. Germline V gene lookup returns CDR1 SGHNT and CDR2 YENEEA. The CDR3 covers 13 residues. The CDR3 loop is CASSLVSTDTQYF. As DNA, the CDR3 is TGTGCCAGCAGCTTAGTTAGCACAGATACGCAGTATTTT.

The CDR3 loop is CASSADGLSYGYTF. Written as DNA, the CDR3 is TGTGCCAGTAGTGCCGACGGGCTGAGCTATGGCTACACCTTC. The genes are TRBV19 and TRBJ1-2; D call uncertain. There are 14 residues in the CDR3. From germline, CDR1 is LNHDA and CDR2 SQIVND (reference sequence). Trimming cost V 5 bases and J 4 bases, with 14 bases left between them.

The J gene is TRBJ2-2, the V gene TRBV11-3, with 7 bases lining up with TRBD2. Germline V gene data show CDR1 as SGHNT and CDR2 as YENEEA. CDR3 length: 14 residues. The V and J ends lost 4 bases and 5 bases, in that order; junction bases with no gene match: 4. As DNA, the CDR3 is TGTGCCAGCAGCTCACGACTAGCAACCGGGGAGCTGTTTTTT. This encodes CASSSRLATGELFF.

CDR3 amino acids: CASSGTSGFYEQYF. For the CDR3, the DNA is TGTGCCAGCAGTGGGACTAGCGGTTTCTACGAGCAGTACTTC. The chain recombines TRBV2 with TRBJ2-7; 10 nucleotides agree with TRBD2. Germline loops: CDR1 SNHLY, CDR2 FYNNEI. The junction had 3 bases not matched to a gene; V was cut back by 4 bases and J by 3 bases. The CDR3 runs 14 residues. Supplemented by reference TRBV2 and TRBJ2-7, the full variable domain reads EPEVTQTPSHQVTQMGQEVILRCVPISNHLYFYWYRQILGQKVEFLVSFYNNEISEKSEIFDDQFSVERPDGSNFTLKIRSTKLEDSAMYFCASSGTSGFYEQYFGPGTRLTVT.

The rearrangement links TRBV5-4 to TRBJ2-7, with D perhaps TRBD1 (6 bases). The length of the CDR3 is 14 residues. Trimming took 4 bases from V and 4 from J, leaving 15 bases between them. Germline lookup yields CDR1 SGHNT and CDR2 YYREEE (reference sequence). The DNA of the CDR3 is TGTGCCAGCAGCATAAGTGGACAGATATACGAGCAGTACTTC. It translates to CASSISGQIYEQYF.

The count of this clone is one. V usage is TRBV6-1 and J usage is TRBJ2-1; D gene ambiguous. V lost 4 bases and J 2 bases, leaving 12 bases between the germline ends. Germline V gene sequence: CDR1 MNHNS, CDR2 SASEGT. The CDR3 loop spans 15 amino acids. CDR3 in DNA: TGTGCCAGCAGTGTCGACTTTCCCGCCTACAATGAGCAGTTCTTC. It is translated as CASSVDFPAYNEQFF.

The chain carries TRBV7-3 and TRBJ1-6; D might be TRBD1 (5 bases). CDR1 is SGHTA and CDR2 is FQGTGA in the germline V gene. The V end was cut by 6 bases, the J end by 13 bases, with 16 bases between. This CDR3 is built from 13 residues. The CDR3 region has the DNA TGTGCCAGCAGTCGGGGGGGACGGGACCCCCTCCACTTT. Translating gives CASSRGGRDPLHF.

The rearrangement uses TRBV7-2 and TRBJ1-4, with TRBD1 matching over 7 bases. The junction had 13 bases not matched to a gene; V was cut back by 7 bases and J by 8 bases. The CDR3 spans 15 residues. Germline CDR1 and CDR2: SGHTA and FQGNSA. This CDR3 is CASNPTGRQDEKLFF. The CDR3 DNA follows: TGTGCCAGCAACCCGACAGGGAGGCAGGACGAAAAACTGTTTTTT.